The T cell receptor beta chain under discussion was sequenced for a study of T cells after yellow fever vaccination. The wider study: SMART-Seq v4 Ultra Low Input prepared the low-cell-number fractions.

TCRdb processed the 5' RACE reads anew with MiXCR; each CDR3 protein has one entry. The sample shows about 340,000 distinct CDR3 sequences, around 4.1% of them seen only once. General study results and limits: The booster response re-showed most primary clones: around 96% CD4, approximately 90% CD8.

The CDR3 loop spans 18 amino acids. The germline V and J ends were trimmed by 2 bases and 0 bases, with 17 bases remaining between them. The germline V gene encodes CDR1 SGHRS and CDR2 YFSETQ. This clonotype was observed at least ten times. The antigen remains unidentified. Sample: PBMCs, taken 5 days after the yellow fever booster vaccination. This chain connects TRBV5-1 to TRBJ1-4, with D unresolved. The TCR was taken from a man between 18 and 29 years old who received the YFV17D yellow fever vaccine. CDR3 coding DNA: TGCGCCAGCAGCTTAGATTCGAGGGTCGCGGCAACTAATGAAAAACTGTTTTTT. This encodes CASSLDSRVAATNEKLFF.